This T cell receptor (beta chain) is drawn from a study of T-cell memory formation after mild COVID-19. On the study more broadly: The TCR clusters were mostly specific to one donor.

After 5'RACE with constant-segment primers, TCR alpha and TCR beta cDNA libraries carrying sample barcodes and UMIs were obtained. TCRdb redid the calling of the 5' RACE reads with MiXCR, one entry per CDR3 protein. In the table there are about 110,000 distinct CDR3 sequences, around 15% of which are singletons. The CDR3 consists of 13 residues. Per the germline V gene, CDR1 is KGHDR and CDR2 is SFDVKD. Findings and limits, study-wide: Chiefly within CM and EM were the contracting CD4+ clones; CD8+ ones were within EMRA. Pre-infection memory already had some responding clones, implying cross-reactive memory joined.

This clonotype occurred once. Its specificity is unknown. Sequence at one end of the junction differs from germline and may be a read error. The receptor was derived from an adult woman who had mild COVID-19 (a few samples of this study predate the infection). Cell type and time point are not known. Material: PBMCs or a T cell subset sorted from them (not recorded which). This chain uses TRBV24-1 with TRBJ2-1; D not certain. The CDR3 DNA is TGTGCCATCAGTGATTTTGGCAGCAATGAGCAGTTCTTC. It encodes CAISDFGSNEQFF.